Each of the 32 T cell receptor beta chains below was sequenced from the same sample in a study of human T cells and chemical hapten exposure. Each CDR3 protein is one row after TCRdb ran MiXCR on the RACE reads. This sample yields 74,000 or so distinct CDR3 sequences, of which 10% are seen a single time; around 1.5% belongs to the top ten. Stated time point: patch test 1, 2 weeks after DPC sensitization. Treatment described: therapeutic diphenylcyclopropenone sensitization with weekly scalp DPC. The input for sequencing was whole blood, taken in connection with sensitization to the hapten diphenylcyclopropenone (DPC). All receptors derive from a woman between 50 and 59 years old with alopecia areata. Some clones in this sample may be carry-over from other donors' samples.

The sample holds many counts of this clonotype. J is TRBJ2-2 and V is TRBV19; 7 bases map to TRBD1. The CDR3 contains 15 residues. CDR1 is LNHDA and CDR2 is SQIVND in the germline V gene (reference sequence). V was clipped by 6 bases and J by 5 bases; unmatched bases: 9. In nucleotides, the CDR3 is TGTGCCAGTAGCCTAACAGGGGTTCGAACCGGGGAGCTGTTTTTT. This gives the protein CASSLTGVRTGELFF.

This chain links TRBV6-2 or TRBV6-3 with TRBJ2-7; weak D call: TRBD1 (6 bases). Germline V gives CDR1 MNHEY, CDR2 SVGEGT. There are 15 residues in the CDR3. Trimming stripped 0 bases from V and 7 bases from J, with 16 bases between. CDR3 bases: TGTGCCAGCAGTTACTCCAGCGGTCAGGGACAAGAGCAGTACTTC. This encodes CASSYSSGQGQEQYF.

This clonotype has more than one count but fewer than ten. V gene TRBV7-9 combines with J gene TRBJ2-1; weak D call: TRBD2 (6 bases). The V end lost 4 bases, the J end lost 4 bases, and 11 bases lay between the germline ends. From germline, CDR1 is SEHNR and CDR2 FQNEAQ (reference sequence). This CDR3 comprises 14 residues. The CDR3 is CASSYSSGYNEQFF. The CDR3 DNA is TGTGCCAGCAGCTACTCCAGCGGGTACAATGAGCAGTTCTTC.

The chain carries TRBV9 and TRBJ2-2, with D possibly being TRBD2 (5 bases). V gave up 4 bases and J gave up 4 bases, with 14 bases separating them. CDR1 SGDLS and CDR2 YYNGEE come from the germline V gene. The CDR3 spans 15 residues. CDR3 in amino acids: CASSFQGLSTGELFF. The CDR3 DNA is TGTGCCAGCAGCTTCCAAGGACTCTCCACCGGGGAGCTGTTTTTT.

This chain's CDR3 is CSAIAGVSYEQYF. CDR3 nucleotides: TGCAGTGCTATCGCGGGAGTTTCCTACGAGCAGTACTTC. This chain links TRBV20-1 with TRBJ2-7, with 7 bases fitting TRBD2. Germline V gene data show CDR1 as DFQATT and CDR2 as SNEGSKA (reference sequence). With 4 bases clipped from V and 1 base from J, the junction kept 4 bases outside the gene matches. The CDR3 totals 13 residues.

The chain links TRBV9 to TRBJ2-1; 10 bases line up with TRBD2. From germline, CDR1 is SGDLS and CDR2 YYNGEE. The CDR3 length is 19 residues. The trim removed 1 base at V and 0 bases at J, leaving 10 bases unmatched. DNA of the CDR3: TGTGCCAGCAGCGTAACTAGCGGGACTCTAGGGGGCTCCTACAATGAGCAGTTCTTC. Amino acid sequence: CASSVTSGTLGGSYNEQFF.

This clonotype was counted only a few times. The chain has TRBV11-2 and TRBJ2-5; 12 bases fit TRBD2. This CDR3 has 17 residues. The germline V gene encodes CDR1 SGHAT and CDR2 FQNNGV. J lost 5 bases, V lost 0 bases, and 7 bases had no gene match. The CDR3, as DNA: TGTGCCAGCAGCTTAGACTTACTAGCGGGAGGCGGGGAGACCCAGTACTTC. It translates to CASSLDLLAGGGETQYF.

V is TRBV28 and J is TRBJ2-1; 8 positions match TRBD2. Looked up from germline, CDR1 is MDHEN and CDR2 is SYDVKM. J gave up 5 bases and V 5 bases, and 8 bases lay outside the gene matches. The CDR3 spans 15 residues. This CDR3 reads CASSPLGLENNEQFF. CDR3 in DNA: TGTGCCAGCAGTCCATTGGGACTAGAGAACAATGAGCAGTTCTTC.

Ten or more counts support this clonotype. The chain employs TRBV28 and TRBJ2-7; 9 positions agree with TRBD1. V lost 7 bases, J lost 6 bases, and 4 bases stayed unmatched. The V gene's germline CDR1 is MDHEN and CDR2 SYDVKM. The CDR3 consists of 12 residues. The CDR3 nucleotides are TGTGCCAGCATCCCGACAGGGGGCGAGCAGTACTTC. It codes for CASIPTGGEQYF.

The chain recombines TRBV28 with TRBJ2-7; 13 bases are shared with TRBD2. V dropped 3 bases and J dropped 5; count of bases not matched to a gene: 4. There are 15 residues in the CDR3. CDR1 is MDHEN, CDR2 SYDVKM, per germline. This chain's CDR3 is CASSLQLAGGDEQYF. The CDR3 bases are TGTGCCAGCAGTTTGCAACTAGCGGGAGGGGACGAGCAGTACTTC. The full variable domain, its missing parts supplied by reference TRBV28 and TRBJ2-7, is DVKVTQSSRYLVKRTGEKVFLECVQDMDHENMFWYRQDPGLGLRLIYFSYDVKMKEKGDIPEGYSVSREKKERFSLILESASTNQTSMYLCASSLQLAGGDEQYFGPGTRLTVT.

The gene calls are TRBV29-1 and TRBJ2-3; TRBD1 is a possible D gene (6 bases). The CDR3 sequence is 14 residues long. Germline V gene sequence: CDR1 SQVTM, CDR2 ANQGSEA. Trimming left V 5 bases short and J 2 bases short, with 14 bases between. In DNA form, the CDR3 reads TGCAGCGTTTTGGGGGCAGATCCCACAGATACGCAGTATTTT. Amino acid sequence: CSVLGADPTDTQYF.

This clonotype was detected ten times or more. The chain joins TRBV5-6 to TRBJ2-3; no firm D call. CDR3 length equals 15 residues. Trimming took 2 bases from V and 0 from J, leaving 10 bases between them. Germline CDR1 and CDR2: SGHDT and YYEEEE. The DNA for the CDR3 is TGTGCCAGCAGCTTAGGACCTTCTAGCACAGATACGCAGTATTTT. Translation gives CASSLGPSSTDTQYF.

This chain connects TRBV6-6 to TRBJ1-3; 9 bases align to TRBD1. CDR1 is MNHNY, CDR2 SVGAGI, per germline (reference sequence). Germline trimming cut 6 bases from V and 2 bases from J; bases unmatched to any gene: 5. This CDR3 contains 15 residues. The CDR3 reads CASSLDRGAGNTIYF. The CDR3 bases are TGTGCCAGCAGCCTCGACAGGGGGGCTGGAAACACCATATATTTT.

The rearrangement uses TRBV6-2 or TRBV6-3 and TRBJ1-5; 9 positions match TRBD1. There are 14 residues in the CDR3. Germline V gene sequence: CDR1 MNHEY, CDR2 SVGEGT. The V segment lost 6 bases and the J segment 6 bases; nucleotides outside the gene matches: 6. The CDR3 DNA sequence: TGTGCCAGCAGGGGACAGGGAGGACCTCAGCCCCAGCATTTT. Translated: CASRGQGGPQPQHF.

This clonotype was counted a few times. V gene TRBV6-2 or TRBV6-3 combines with J gene TRBJ1-2; D is uncertain. V was shortened by 6 bases and J by 9 bases, with 26 bases between the two germline ends. CDR3 length: 16 amino acids. Germline CDR1 is MNHEY and CDR2 is SVGEGT. Written as DNA, the CDR3 is TGTGCCAGCAGCCTAGCCGAGCGCGTCAGAGACCCGAGCTACACCTTC. Translated, it gives CASSLAERVRDPSYTF.

This clonotype has more than one count but fewer than ten. The gene calls are TRBV6-6 and TRBJ2-5; D remains ambiguous. The CDR3 has 13 amino acids. Germline CDR1 MNHNY, CDR2 SVGAGI (reference sequence). V lost 0 bases and J lost 10, with 12 bases in between. The DNA for the CDR3 is TGTGCCAGCAGTTACTCTCCGATGACGAGCCAGTACTTC. Protein product: CASSYSPMTSQYF.

This clonotype was counted only a few times. This chain links TRBV5-1 with TRBJ2-3; no clear D. Germline CDR1 is SGHRS and CDR2 is YFSETQ. The V and J ends lost 0 bases and 3 bases respectively, with 11 bases between them. The CDR3 runs to 15 residues. The DNA for the CDR3 is TGCGCCAGCAGCTTGGCCAGTAGCAGTACAGATACGCAGTATTTT. Translation gives CASSLASSSTDTQYF. The full variable domain, its missing parts supplied by reference TRBV5-1 and TRBJ2-3, is KAGVTQTPRYLIKTRGQQVTLSCSPISGHRSVSWYQQTPGQGLQFLFEYFSETQRNKGNFPGRFSGRQFSNSRSEMNVSTLELGDSALYLCASSLASSSTDTQYFGPGTRLTVL.

This clonotype was counted ten times or more. The CDR3 loop reads CASSYGTAWEKLFF. The CDR3 DNA sequence: TGTGCCAGCAGTTACGGGACCGCTTGGGAAAAACTGTTTTTT. This chain uses TRBV6-2 or TRBV6-3 with TRBJ1-4, with D perhaps TRBD1 (5 bases). The length of the CDR3 is 14 residues. V lost 2 bases and J lost 8, with 12 bases in between. Looked up from germline, CDR1 is MNHEY and CDR2 is SVGEGT.

The J gene is TRBJ2-2, the V gene TRBV19; unclear D gene. Trimming took 6 bases from V and 6 from J, leaving 11 bases between them. Germline V lookup: CDR1 LNHDA, CDR2 SQIVND (reference sequence). The CDR3 has 13 residues. CDR3 amino acids: CASSSDWAGELFF. In DNA form, the CDR3 reads TGTGCCAGTAGCTCCGACTGGGCCGGGGAGCTGTTTTTT.

V is TRBV7-2 and J is TRBJ2-1; 15 bases line up with TRBD2. V was clipped by 3 bases and J by 1 base; unmatched bases: 1. This CDR3 contains 17 residues. Germline V gene data show CDR1 as SGHTA and CDR2 as FQGNSA. In DNA, the CDR3 is TGTGCCAGCAGCTTGGGACTAGCGGGAGGATCCTACAATGAGCAGTTCTTC. It yields the protein CASSLGLAGGSYNEQFF.

V and J are TRBV7-8 and TRBJ2-3; TRBD2 matches at 10 bases. The V gene end was trimmed by 4 bases and the J gene end by 3 bases; junction bases not matched to a gene: 13. Germline lookup yields CDR1 SGHVS and CDR2 FQNEAQ. This CDR3 is built from 18 residues. The CDR3 loop reads CASSSVSGGSGRTDTQYF. CDR3 DNA sequence: TGTGCCAGCAGCTCAGTCTCTGGGGGTAGCGGGAGGACAGATACGCAGTATTTT.

This clonotype was observed a handful of times. The chain carries TRBV20-1 and TRBJ2-1; 10 bases match TRBD1. The CDR3 extends over 14 amino acids. The junction had 2 bases not matched to a gene; V was cut back by 4 bases and J by 2 bases. The germline V gene has CDR1 DFQATT and CDR2 SNEGSKA (reference sequence). CDR3 bases: TGCAGTGCTATGGGACAGGGGACCTACAATGAGCAGTTCTTC. Encoded protein: CSAMGQGTYNEQFF.

The chain uses TRBV7-2 and TRBJ2-5; D unresolved. Trimming took 2 bases from V and 6 from J, leaving 7 bases between them. The germline CDR1 and CDR2 sequences are SGHTA and FQGNSA. This CDR3 has 12 amino acids. Written as DNA, the CDR3 is TGTGCCAGCAGCTTACTCCCCCAGACCCAGTACTTC. It codes for CASSLLPQTQYF.

This clonotype was counted a few times. The chain has TRBV4-3 and TRBJ2-7, with 9 bases identical to TRBD2. The CDR3 runs 14 residues. V lost 4 bases to trimming and J lost 6 bases; unmatched junction nucleotides: 7. Germline CDR1 LGHNA, CDR2 YSLEER. CDR3 in amino acids: CASSRLAGLGEQYF. CDR3 DNA sequence: TGCGCCAGCAGCCGGCTAGCGGGGCTTGGCGAGCAGTACTTC.

This clonotype was recorded at least ten times. An end of the junction does not agree with germline; a read error may underlie this. V and J are TRBV5-1 and TRBJ2-7; maybe TRBD1 (6 bases). The CDR3 has 15 residues. Per germline, CDR1 SGHRS and CDR2 YFSETQ. CDR3 region: CASSLAQDSSYEQCF. In DNA, the CDR3 is TGCGCCAGCAGCTTGGCACAGGACAGCTCCTACGAGCAGTGCTTC.

This clonotype occurred many times. The chain recombines TRBV9 with TRBJ2-5; no firm D call. This CDR3 has 17 amino acids. The V gene lost 4 bases and the J gene lost 4 bases, with 23 bases spanning the gap. Germline V gene lookup returns CDR1 SGDLS and CDR2 YYNGEE. The CDR3 sequence is CASSPVGRNSPGETQYF. CDR3 coding DNA: TGTGCCAGCAGCCCAGTGGGCAGGAATTCGCCAGGAGAGACCCAGTACTTC.

This clonotype was found a few times. The CDR3 sequence is CASSQDGTPTDTQYF. The DNA for the CDR3 is TGTGCCAGCAGCCAAGATGGGACTCCCACAGATACGCAGTATTTT. V is TRBV14 and J is TRBJ2-3; a weak D match, TRBD2 (6 bases). There are 15 residues in the CDR3. Germline V gene sequence: CDR1 SGHDN, CDR2 FVKESK. V was trimmed by 0 bases and J by 2 bases, leaving 9 bases between them.

V gene TRBV7-2 combines with J gene TRBJ2-7; D unclear. The V end was cut by 5 bases, the J end by 4 bases, with 12 bases between. The CDR3 loop spans 13 amino acids. Germline-derived CDR1 and CDR2 are SGHTA and FQGNSA. The CDR3 DNA reads TGTGCCAGCAGCACCCGACTGCTGTACGAGCAGTACTTC. Translated: CASSTRLLYEQYF. Supplemented by reference TRBV7-2 and TRBJ2-7, the full variable domain reads GAGVSQSPSNKVTEKGKDVELRCDPISGHTALYWYRQSLGQGLEFLIYFQGNSAPDKSGLPSDRFSAERTGGSVSTLTIQRTQQEDSAVYLCASSTRLLYEQYFGPGTRLTVT.

This chain connects TRBV7-8 to TRBJ2-5, with a possible D match to TRBD1 (5 bases). V was clipped by 6 bases and J by 2 bases, with 13 bases between them. Germline V CDR1 and CDR2: SGHVS, FQNEAQ. This CDR3 spans 14 amino acids. CDR3 coding DNA: TGTGCCAGCAGGGGGCAACATCTTCAAGAGACCCAGTACTTC. Translation gives CASRGQHLQETQYF.

This clonotype was observed many times. This chain connects TRBV6-2 or TRBV6-3 to TRBJ1-6, with unresolved D. The CDR3 is made up of 11 amino acids. The germline V gene encodes CDR1 MNHEY and CDR2 SVGEGT. Trimming removed 8 bases at V and 14 bases at J, with 13 bases between. CDR3 DNA: TGTGCCAGCGGGCCATTTAGGGCCCTCCACTTT. This sequence encodes CASGPFRALHF.

This chain links TRBV9 with TRBJ2-1; tentatively, D is TRBD2 (7 bases). The CDR3 extends over 12 amino acids. CDR1 is SGDLS, CDR2 YYNGEE, per germline. V was pared by 0 bases and J by 10 bases, with 8 bases between. In nucleotides, the CDR3 is TGTGCCAGCAGCGTAGGCGGGGGCGAGCAGTTCTTC. This translates into CASSVGGGEQFF. Together with reference TRBV9 and TRBJ2-1, the CDR3 gives the full variable domain: DSGVTQTPKHLITATGQRVTLRCSPRSGDLSVYWYQQSLDQGLQFLIQYYNGEERAKGNILERFSAQQFPDLHSELNLSSLELGDSALYFCASSVGGGEQFFGPGTRLTVL.

This clonotype turned up a few times. V is TRBV9 and J is TRBJ1-1; no reliable D call. CDR3 length equals 14 residues. The ends were cut back, 7 bases at V and 1 base at J, with 14 bases in the middle. The germline gives CDR1 SGDLS, CDR2 YYNGEE. CDR3 loop: CASAQLPGNTEAFF. The CDR3 DNA is TGTGCCAGCGCCCAGCTCCCGGGGAACACTGAAGCTTTCTTT.